This TCR beta chain comes out of a study of T cells in localized non-small cell lung cancer. Study conclusions and caveats: Heterogeneity within the tumor remains possible, as just one region underwent sequencing. Peak T cell clonality was found in uninvolved adjacent lung, exceeding tumor.

Clones were read by immunoSEQ multiplex PCR, and TCRdb kept only the in-frame ones, dropping some. The sample shows about 2,500 clones, 30% to 40% of them seen only once. This CDR3 spans 14 amino acids. Germline CDR1 is SGDLS and CDR2 is YYNGEE. Between the trimmed V and J ends, which lost 6 bases and 3 bases, there was a span of 12 bases. This clone was seen more than once but under ten times. The antigen is unknown. The sequence was obtained from a male donor aged 60 or over with stage II squamous cell lung carcinoma. The sequenced sample was lymph node tissue, obtained before any cancer treatment. J is TRBJ2-2 and V is TRBV9; tentatively, D is TRBD1 (5 bases). The CDR3 loop reads CASKLTVYTGELFF. CDR3 DNA sequence: TGTGCCAGCAAGTTGACAGTTTACACCGGGGAGCTGTTTTTT.